The subject of this entry is one T cell receptor (beta chain). As yet, its antigen is unknown. Regarding treatment: roughly 19 received Ad26.COV2.S at low or high dose, single or two shots; roughly five received placebo; per-sample allocation not given. Day 63 following the first vaccine or placebo injection was when the samples were taken. Per the germline V gene, CDR1 is SGHRS and CDR2 is YFSETQ. V was trimmed by 5 bases and J by 0 bases, leaving 17 bases between them. The CDR3 length is 16 residues. This record comes from a study of Ad26.COV2.S vaccination and SARS-CoV-2 variants. Findings and caveats of the study: Substantial breadth in spike-specific CD8+ and CD4+ T cell responses was reportedly seen after vaccination.

TCRdb keeps only in-frame clones here, not all; method: immunoSEQ multiplex PCR. The sample yields 440,000 or so clones, about 92% seen once. The receptor was derived from a person between 18 and 60 years old who received the Ad26.COV2.S COVID-19 vaccine or a placebo. The chain carries TRBV5-1 and TRBJ1-1; possibly TRBD1 for D (6 bases). The sequenced sample was peripheral blood, obtained in a trial of Ad26.COV2.S vaccine versus placebo. The CDR3 nucleotides read TGCGCCAGCAGGGGCGGACAGCGACCATTGAACACTGAAGCTTTCTTT. Its translation is CASRGGQRPLNTEAFF.